The text below deals with one TCR beta chain. Seattle researchers signed up patients amid active infection and tracked them longitudinally. The CDR3 consists of 15 residues. After removal of 2 bases from V and 6 bases from J, the junction contained 3 bases not matched to a gene. The germline CDR1 and CDR2 sequences are SGHRS and YFSETQ. The data belong to a study of blood T cell repertoires in COVID-19. Study-level information: Whether acute or convalescent, the COVID-19 samples came from the United States, Italy and Spain. From T cells, B-cell-depleted T cells, or PBMCs came the material, which was cDNA or gDNA.

Profiled with immunoSEQ multiplex PCR; TCRdb holds only in-frame clones, not every one. The data contain some 400,000 clones, 87% of them singletons. Input material: peripheral blood. The chain joins TRBV5-1 to TRBJ1-6; TRBD1 agrees at 9 bases. The receptor was isolated from a woman in her 30s with COVID-19, enrolled during active disease. The CDR3 DNA reads as TGCGCCAGCAGCTTCGAGGACAGGGGTAATTCACCCCTCCACTTT. It is translated as CASSFEDRGNSPLHF.